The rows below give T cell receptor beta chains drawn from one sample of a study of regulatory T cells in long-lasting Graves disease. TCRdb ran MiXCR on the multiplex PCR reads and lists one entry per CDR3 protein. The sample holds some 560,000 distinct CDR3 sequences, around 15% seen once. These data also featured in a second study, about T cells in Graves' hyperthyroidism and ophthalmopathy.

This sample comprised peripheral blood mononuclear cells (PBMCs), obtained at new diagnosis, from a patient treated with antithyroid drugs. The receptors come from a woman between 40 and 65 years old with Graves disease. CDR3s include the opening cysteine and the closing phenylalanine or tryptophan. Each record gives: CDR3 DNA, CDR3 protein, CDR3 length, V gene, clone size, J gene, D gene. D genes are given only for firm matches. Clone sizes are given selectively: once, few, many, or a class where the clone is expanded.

TGCAGTGCTAGCGGGCTTCACTCCTACGAGCAGTACTTC | CSASGLHSYEQYF | 13 | TRBV20-1 | NA | TRBJ2-7 | NA
TGCAGTGCTAGACGCGGGGGCGGGAACACCGGGGAGCTGTTTTTT | CSARRGGGNTGELFF | 15 | TRBV20-1 | NA | TRBJ2-2 | NA
TGTGCCAGCAGTTTAGGACAGGGGCGAACCGAGCAGTACTTC | CASSLGQGRTEQYF | 14 | TRBV28 | many | TRBJ2-7 | TRBD1
TGTGCCTCCCGACTAGCGGGGCGGGATACGCAGTATTTT | CASRLAGRDTQYF | 13 | TRBV30 | many | TRBJ2-3 | TRBD2
TGTGCCAGCAGCTTAGACGGTCCAGATACGCAGTATTTT | CASSLDGPDTQYF | 13 | TRBV7-9 | many | TRBJ2-3 | NA
TGCAGCGTTGAAGGTCTGAGGGGAGTGGCCTACGAGCAGTACTTC | CSVEGLRGVAYEQYF | 15 | TRBV29-1 | few | TRBJ2-7 | NA
TGCAGTGCTAGAGATTACCAGGGAGGAGGGTACGAGCAGTACTTC | CSARDYQGGGYEQYF | 15 | TRBV20-1 | few | TRBJ2-7 | NA
TGTGCCAGCAGTTTAGCGCGGCTTTATGGCTACACCTTC | CASSLARLYGYTF | 13 | TRBV12-3/TRBV12-4 | many | TRBJ1-2 | NA
TGTGCCAGCAGCCCCGGGGATGGGGGAATGTACAATGAGCAGTTCTTC | CASSPGDGGMYNEQFF | 16 | TRBV2 | NA | TRBJ2-1 | NA
TGTGCCAGCAGTTTAGGACTGACTATGGATACGCAGTATTTT | CASSLGLTMDTQYF | 14 | TRBV27 | many | TRBJ2-3 | NA
TGTGCCAGCACTACACTGGCGAACACTGAAGCTTTCTTT | CASTTLANTEAFF | 13 | TRBV19 | few | TRBJ1-1 | NA
TGTGCCAGTAGTATCCTCTCCCAACGCTCGGGCTACACCTTC | CASSILSQRSGYTF | 14 | TRBV19 | NA | TRBJ1-2 | NA
TGTGCCAGCAGCACACAGGGGAGTACTGAAGCTTTCTTT | CASSTQGSTEAFF | 13 | TRBV11-3 | many | TRBJ1-1 | TRBD1
TGTGCCAGCAGCCCCGGACGGTACTACGAGCAGTACTTC | CASSPGRYYEQYF | 13 | TRBV11-2 | many | TRBJ2-7 | NA
TGTGCCAGCCATGCGAGTGGGGGCAATCAGCCCCAGCATTTT | CASHASGGNQPQHF | 14 | TRBV12-3/TRBV12-4 | many | TRBJ1-5 | NA
TGTGCCAGCAGTTACTCGACTGGGGCCACTGAAGCTTTCTTT | CASSYSTGATEAFF | 14 | TRBV6-5 | many | TRBJ1-1 | NA
TGCAGCGTTGAGCGGGGGGGCGGAGATACGCAGTATTTT | CSVERGGGDTQYF | 13 | TRBV29-1 | NA | TRBJ2-3 | TRBD2
TGTGCCACCAGTGATTTTGGGCAGGGGACAGATACGCAGTATTTT | CATSDFGQGTDTQYF | 15 | TRBV24-1 | NA | TRBJ2-3 | NA
TGTGCCAGTGGGACAGCCGGAAACACCATATATTTT | CASGTAGNTIYF | 12 | TRBV19 | many | TRBJ1-3 | TRBD1
TGTGCCAGCAGTTACAAGGTTTCGGGTTATAATTCACCCCTCCACTTT | CASSYKVSGYNSPLHF | 16 | TRBV6-5 | many | TRBJ1-6 | NA
TGTGCCAGCAGCTTAGAGGGCAGCTACGAGCAGTACTTC | CASSLEGSYEQYF | 13 | TRBV5-1 | many | TRBJ2-7 | NA
TGTGCCAGCAGTTTACAGAACACCGCGCTGGGCGGGGGAGAGACCCAGTACTTC | CASSLQNTALGGGETQYF | 18 | TRBV12-3/TRBV12-4 | NA | TRBJ2-5 | TRBD2
TGTGCTAGTGGCCTCCCTGGTAGCGGGGGGGCCATAGATACGCAGTATTTT | CASGLPGSGGAIDTQYF | 17 | TRBV12-5 | few | TRBJ2-3 | TRBD2
TGCAGCGTATCAGGACACTTGAACACTGAAGCTTTCTTT | CSVSGHLNTEAFF | 13 | TRBV29-1 | few | TRBJ1-1 | NA
TGTGCCAGCAGCCTTCACCACAGGGGGCTGGGAGAAAAACTGTTTTTT | CASSLHHRGLGEKLFF | 16 | TRBV12-3/TRBV12-4 | many | TRBJ1-4 | TRBD1
TGTGCCAGCAGCTTAGTTCCGGGGGTGCAGACCCAGTACTTC | CASSLVPGVQTQYF | 14 | TRBV11-2 | many | TRBJ2-5 | NA
TGCGCCAGCAGCTTGGCGGGACAGGGGATAGCGGATACGCAGTATTTT | CASSLAGQGIADTQYF | 16 | TRBV5-1 | many | TRBJ2-3 | TRBD1
TGTGCCAGCAGCTTAGCGGGGACAGGGGTCCGATCCTACGAGCAGTACTTC | CASSLAGTGVRSYEQYF | 17 | TRBV7-9 | many | TRBJ2-7 | TRBD1
TGTGCCTGGAGTGGAAGCGTTAGAGGCCATCCTAACTATGGCTACACCTTC | CAWSGSVRGHPNYGYTF | 17 | TRBV30 | NA | TRBJ1-2 | NA
TGCGCCAGCAGCCCAGGACCCTGGAAAGGGGAGCTGTTTTTT | CASSPGPWKGELFF | 14 | TRBV4-1 | few | TRBJ2-2 | NA
TGCGCCAGCGGACAGGGTATTCGTTTCACTGAAGCTTTCTTT | CASGQGIRFTEAFF | 14 | TRBV5-1 | many | TRBJ1-1 | TRBD1
TGCGCCAGCAGCCAAGTCACCGGGACGGGGACGTCCTACGAGCAGTACTTC | CASSQVTGTGTSYEQYF | 17 | TRBV4-1 | few | TRBJ2-7 | NA
TGTGCCACCAGCAGAGACAGGGGGCTCAATCAGCCCCAGCATTTT | CATSRDRGLNQPQHF | 15 | TRBV15 | few | TRBJ1-5 | TRBD1
TGTGCCAGCAGTTTTTTAGCCGGGGGGGCGAACACCGGGGAGCTGTTTTTT | CASSFLAGGANTGELFF | 17 | TRBV28 | few | TRBJ2-2 | TRBD2
TGTGCCAGTCAAAACACCGGGGAGCTGTTTTTT | CASQNTGELFF | 11 | TRBV19 | few | TRBJ2-2 | NA
TGTGCCAGCAGTTCTGCACTAGAGACCCAGTACTTC | CASSSALETQYF | 12 | TRBV12-3/TRBV12-4 | many | TRBJ2-5 | NA
TGCGCCAGCAGCCAAGCCGGCCCCTTT | CASSQAGPF | 9 | TRBV4-1 | few | TRBJ1-1 | NA
TGTGCCAGCAGCCAAGTGCCAGCCCTCTCTGGGGCCAACGTCCTGACTTTC | CASSQVPALSGANVLTF | 17 | TRBV14 | NA | TRBJ2-6 | NA
TGTGCCAGCAGCTTAGCAGCCGGTGCGGGGGAGCTGTTTTTT | CASSLAAGAGELFF | 14 | TRBV7-9 | NA | TRBJ2-2 | NA
TGCAGCGCCCAGGGCGAGGCGGATGAAAAACTGTTTTTT | CSAQGEADEKLFF | 13 | TRBV29-1 | many | TRBJ1-4 | NA
TGTGCCAGCAGTGATAGGACCCTTTACACCTTC | CASSDRTLYTF | 11 | TRBV6-1 | few | TRBJ1-2 | NA
TGCGCCAGCAGCTTGTCTCCTCACCGCGACAGGGGAAGAAACGAGCAGTACTTC | CASSLSPHRDRGRNEQYF | 18 | TRBV5-1 | NA | TRBJ2-7 | TRBD1
TGTGCCAGCAGTGAATGGGACAGGGTTGGCTACACCTTC | CASSEWDRVGYTF | 13 | TRBV25-1 | NA | TRBJ1-2 | TRBD1
TGTGCCAGCAGCGAACGCGGACTAGCGGGGTTATACGAGCAGTACTTC | CASSERGLAGLYEQYF | 16 | TRBV6-1 | few | TRBJ2-7 | TRBD2
TGCAGCGTTGAAGATCTGAGCACAGATACGCAGTATTTT | CSVEDLSTDTQYF | 13 | TRBV29-1 | many | TRBJ2-3 | NA
TGCAGTGCTAGAGTCCCGGGACAGGGAAGGGCTAGCAATCAGCCCCAGCATTTT | CSARVPGQGRASNQPQHF | 18 | TRBV20-1 | many | TRBJ1-5 | TRBD1
TGTGCCAGCTGGAGCGTCAGGGAAGCTGGAAACACCATATATTTT | CASWSVREAGNTIYF | 15 | TRBV6-1 | few | TRBJ1-3 | NA
TGTGCCAGCGCCCAGTTGGCCCGACTCCAAGAGACCCAGTACTTC | CASAQLARLQETQYF | 15 | TRBV12-3/TRBV12-4 | many | TRBJ2-5 | NA
TGTGCCACCAGTGACCCTCGACAAGTAGTACCCAATGAGCAGTTCTTC | CATSDPRQVVPNEQFF | 16 | TRBV24-1 | NA | TRBJ2-1 | NA
TGTGCCAGCAGGAAGGACAACTTAGGAGGCACAGATACGCAGTATTTT | CASRKDNLGGTDTQYF | 16 | TRBV2 | few | TRBJ2-3 | NA
TGTGCAGGTAGTAGCGGGGCCTACAATGAGCAGTTCTTC | CAGSSGAYNEQFF | 13 | TRBV7-2 | NA | TRBJ2-1 | TRBD2
TGTGCCAGCAGCTTTTCTTCAGGAGCGGACTATGGCTACACCTTC | CASSFSSGADYGYTF | 15 | TRBV7-9 | many | TRBJ1-2 | NA
TGTGCCAGCAGAAATCCGACCGGGGAGCTGTTTTTT | CASRNPTGELFF | 12 | TRBV6-1 | NA | TRBJ2-2 | NA
TGTGCCAGCAGACTAGCGGGGGGGCCGGGGGAGACCCAGTACTTC | CASRLAGGPGETQYF | 15 | TRBV2 | many | TRBJ2-5 | TRBD2
TGTGCCAGCAGCTTAGGAACCTCGAACACTGAAGCTTTCTTT | CASSLGTSNTEAFF | 14 | TRBV3-1 | many | TRBJ1-1 | NA
TGTGCCAGCAGCCAAAAACCGGGACCGAACACTGAAGCTTTCTTT | CASSQKPGPNTEAFF | 15 | TRBV14 | NA | TRBJ1-1 | NA
TGCAGTGCTAGGACAGCCACTGAACCAATCTCTGGAAACACCATATATTTT | CSARTATEPISGNTIYF | 17 | TRBV20-1 | few | TRBJ1-3 | NA
TGTGCCAGCAGCACCGGGGAGCTGTTTTTT | CASSTGELFF | 10 | TRBV6-1 | many | TRBJ2-2 | NA
TGTGCCAGCAGCCTCAACCCGGGACAGGGTGGGAAACTGTTTTTT | CASSLNPGQGGKLFF | 15 | TRBV7-9 | many | TRBJ1-4 | TRBD1
TGTGCCAGCAGCCATCCCGACAGAACCTACAATGAGCAGTTCTTC | CASSHPDRTYNEQFF | 15 | TRBV14 | NA | TRBJ2-1 | NA